This TCR beta chain was sequenced during a study of blood T cell repertoires in COVID-19 (dated by TCRdb to about 2020). About the full investigation: The collaborator samples originated in the United States, Italy and Spain and spanned the acute and convalescent phases of COVID-19. The sample metadata nearly always contained a de-identified subject ID, COVID-19 status, age in years and sex. The repertoires were made available in a free public database intended to serve as a resource for research on the immune response to SARS-CoV-2. The material from the prospective study consisted of cDNA or gDNA derived from T cells, B-cell-depleted T cells, or PBMCs. Where HLA class I and class II types were available, the types were taken from metadata supplied by the sample provider, not from assay-based typing. Samples were obtained from the ongoing ImmuneRACE study (first 160 participants) and from over a thousand subjects provided by 6 global collaborators. Deeply sampled blood TCRbeta repertoires from subjects exposed to, actively infected with, or recovered from COVID-19 were included in the dataset.

Collaborating institutions collected whole blood in K2EDTA tubes following their own protocols. Collaborator samples were shipped for TCRbeta analysis as frozen whole blood, isolated PBMCs, or DNA extracted from either sample type. CDR1 SGHRS and CDR2 YFSETQ are derived from the germline V gene. From the cysteine up to the phenylalanine, the CDR3 has a length of 18 residues. The retained sequence is limited to the CDR3, 54 bases, with the frame set at the first base. Trimming costs V 2 bases and J 0 bases, and their ends lie 19 bases apart. Remarks on this clone: This clone's antigen is unknown. Within one base of it there is no much larger clone, and no base qualities were kept.

The immunoSEQ Assay, a bias-controlled multiplex PCR, was used to amplify TCRbeta CDR3 regions from genomic DNA. The authors' pipeline ran thus. Nucleated cell counts per sample were estimated from amplification of reference gene primers within the assay. To quantify the absolute abundance of each unique TCRbeta CDR3 rearrangement, sequence reads were collapsed and filtered. For each sample, productive Simpson clonality was calculated as the square root of Simpson's diversity index across productive rearrangements. TCRdb mirrors the immuneACCESS table, restricted to in-frame sequences. Some clones are absent from its copies; in checked studies, under half trace to an unresolved V gene, and the reason for the others is unknown. That table supplies the V and J calls and clone size; D and trimming were determined from the DNA. The sample records roughly 140,000 clones, just over 85% of which are singletons. Jointly, the top ten make up 3% to 4% of the sample.

Points the paper makes about the study in general: The amount of clinical and demographic metadata varied by source and participant and was provided uncurated.

The sequence derives from a man in his 70s with acute or convalescent COVID-19. The chain employs TRBV5-1 and TRBJ2-3, with a weak D call of TRBD2 (6 bases match). Sequencing input: peripheral blood. The nucleotides are TGCGCCAGCAGCTTCCCCCGGACTCGGACTACCAGCACAGATACGCAGTATTTT. It specifies CASSFPRTRTTSTDTQYF.